Sequencing of this T cell receptor (beta chain) was carried out in a study of shared clonotypes between healthy human individuals (dated by TCRdb to about 2020). As for the study more broadly: The cohort comprised a couple of women and a few men aged 18 to 49 years. For each donor, CD4 naive and CD4 memory were each given three plates, CD8 naive was given two plates, and CD8 memory was given one plate. Per donor, leukapheresis produced somewhere between about 0.85 and 10 billion PBMCs. To estimate repertoire size and how much clonotypes are shared between individuals, the study performed deep sequencing of blood TCR repertoires from roughly five healthy adults. Libraries were prepared and TCR repertoires were sequenced by different laboratories using diverse techniques, in order to increase sequencing depth and limit assay-specific biases. Broad study findings and their caveats: Naive subsets generally had larger estimated clonotype richness than memory subsets. Incomplete sequencing was indicated by rarefaction of sorted-subset datasets, despite the large sequencing depth. Pairwise subsampling led to the expectation that sequencing depth would affect the degree of clonotype sharing among donors. Sharing across several donors was observed for around 5% of naive CD4, 3.5% of naive CD8, over 2% of memory CD4, and around 0.4% of memory CD8 clonotypes. Only blood was sampled, and tissue TCR repertoires likely differ from those in blood. Compared with non-shared clonotypes, the clonotypes found in all four sorted-subset donors had higher generation probabilities. Because the study included a small number of donors, the genetic and exposure-history diversity represented was limited.

TCR CDR3 regions were amplified from genomic DNA by multiplex PCR using the deep immunoSEQ assay. Extracted genomic DNA from each cell subset was spread evenly across all wells of several immunoSEQ 96-well plates, with each plate serving as a replicate. For sorted subsets, roughly 200 ng of genomic DNA, equivalent to 25,000 to 35,000 T cell genomes, went into each replicate PCR. The purified libraries were quantified using a Qubit 3.0 fluorometer, sized with a Bioanalyzer 2100, and then quantified again using the KAPA Library Quantification kit. Every immunoSEQ 96-well plate was sequenced on a dedicated single-read 150-cycle Illumina NextSeq 550 flow cell. The published analysis was carried out like this. The immunoSEQ output contained only junctional sequences without quality scores, so filtering could not match that applied to full-length reads. To assign V/J genes and CDR3, sequences were annotated using PyIR, a Python wrapper for IgBLAST v1.9, with IMGT germline references. Any read was removed if the V/J assignment was weak (E-value above 1e-6), the CDR3 was missing, or the read contained stop codons, out-of-frame junctions, or ambiguous translated residues. V3J clonotypes were defined as sequences sharing an identical inferred V gene, J gene, and CDR3 amino acid sequence. To compute the percentage overlap between repertoires, the number of shared unique clonotypes was divided by the size of the smaller repertoire. RTK rarefaction, the Chao1 estimator, and Recon v2.1 estimates of unobserved clonotypes were used to assess repertoire richness. Generation probabilities were computed with OLGA for all TCRbeta clonotypes obtained by the gDNA method from a few donors. This immuneACCESS table, as held by TCRdb, lists in-frame sequences with V and J called but not all clones. Of the missing ones, under half trace to an unresolved V gene in checked studies; the others have no known cause. The V and J calls and clone size come from that table; D and trimming were worked out from the DNA. This sample is represented by about 2.4 million clones; around nine tenths of them were singletons. More than 0.12% of the sample belongs to the ten largest clones.

This clone was observed a handful of times. Its antigen is not yet known. Base qualities are not provided; no much larger clone lies one nucleotide away. The donors were healthy, HIV-negative adults with no recently reported acute infections or vaccinations. Every donor was a Caucasian adult residing in Nashville, Tennessee, USA. CD4+ T cells were enriched by magnetic negative selection; naive cells were then positively selected on CD45RA, and the negative fraction formed the memory subset. Blood was obtained by leukapheresis, after which PBMCs were separated by Ficoll-Histopaque density gradient centrifugation and cryopreserved in liquid nitrogen vapor phase. Analytical flow cytometry was used to check the purity and quantity of each magnetically sorted T cell population. From each sorted fraction, genomic DNA was isolated and quantified by UV absorbance on a Nanodrop 2000c. This TCR was recovered from a man between 18 and 35 years old in good health. Sequenced input: naive CD4+ T cells sorted from blood. Reading the label with the study, this specimen's cell subset or site is: CD45RA+ positively selected.

The CDR3 reads as follows: CASSQGVNQPQHF. The DNA sequence is given as TGTGCCAGCAGCCAAGGGGTCAATCAGCCCCAGCATTTT. The rearranged chain carries TRBV14 and TRBJ1-5; the D gene cannot be resolved reliably. Inclusive of the bounding cysteine and phenylalanine, the CDR3 is 13 residues long. Of all the DNA, just the CDR3 is kept, 39 bases in frame from base 1. CDR1 and CDR2 were assigned from the germline V gene as SGHDN and FVKESK. V is reduced by 1 base and J by 3 bases, leaving a spacing of 4 bases between them.